This T cell receptor (beta chain) was retrieved from a study of cytomegalovirus exposure and HLA in healthy donors. General study findings and limits: When a later analysis was performed, an Asian-associated ancestry cluster reportedly had fewer N-insertions than the roughly 730-donor mean.

As regards this clone: Its specificity is not known.

Both 60 Vbeta primers and 13 Jbeta primers went into the PCR. TCRdb's copy holds only in-frame clones and misses some; the assay was immunoSEQ multiplex PCR. The repertoire holds over 100,000 clones, approximately 81% seen once, with under 8.5% in the top ten. The CDR3 loop spans 15 amino acids. V was cut by 3 bases and J by 4 bases, with 15 bases left in between. Germline lookup yields CDR1 MDHEN and CDR2 SYDVKM. Healthy bone marrow donors made up the donors. Sequencing input: PBMCs. The receptor was derived from a male donor in good health and CMV-seronegative. The rearrangement uses TRBV28 and TRBJ2-5; possibly TRBD2 for D (5 bases). The CDR3 sequence: CASSFLGVRAETQYF. The CDR3 DNA reads as TGTGCCAGCAGTTTCCTCGGAGTGAGGGCAGAGACCCAGTACTTC.